What follows are 20 T cell receptor beta chains derived from one specimen sequenced in a study of PD-1 blockade in classical Hodgkin lymphoma. The time point: newly diagnosed, previously untreated cHL patient sample. By magnetic negative selection, CD8+ T cells were isolated from the thawed PBMCs. Sequencing used immunoSEQ multiplex PCR; TCRdb keeps in-frame clones, though not all of them. This sample yields 19,000 or so clones, of which about 83% are seen a single time; roughly 7.4% belongs to the top ten. Specimen: CD8+ T cells from blood. The receptors here all came from a human donor with classical Hodgkin lymphoma.

V is TRBV29-1 and J is TRBJ2-1; D possibly corresponds to TRBD1 (6 bases). Germline V gives CDR1 SQVTM, CDR2 ANQGSEA. The V and J ends lost 4 bases and 6 bases respectively, with 22 bases between them. The CDR3 is 16 residues long. CDR3 in DNA: TGCAGCGTTGGTGGGTCTTGGGGGCAGACGCGCAATGAGCAGTTCTTC. It yields the protein CSVGGSWGQTRNEQFF.

The CDR3: CASSLGPRGLLTQPQHF. For the CDR3, the DNA is TGTGCCAGCAGTTTAGGCCCGAGGGGGCTGCTCACTCAGCCCCAGCATTTT. V gene TRBV28 combines with J gene TRBJ1-5; the match to TRBD1 covers 7 bases. The V gene's germline CDR1 is MDHEN and CDR2 SYDVKM. The CDR3 spans 17 residues. V lost 2 bases to trimming and J lost 6 bases; unmatched junction nucleotides: 13.

The chain recombines TRBV5-6 with TRBJ2-2; D is perhaps TRBD1 (5 bases). From germline, CDR1 is SGHDT and CDR2 YYEEEE. There are 15 residues in the CDR3. The V end lost 4 bases, the J end lost 1 base, and 11 bases lay between the germline ends. CDR3 residues: CASSPRVLNTGELFF. CDR3 DNA sequence: TGTGCCAGCAGCCCCAGGGTTCTGAACACCGGGGAGCTGTTTTTT.

V usage is TRBV9 and J usage is TRBJ2-7; D may be TRBD1 (5 bases). The V gene's germline CDR1 is SGDLS and CDR2 YYNGEE. Deletions cut 1 base from V and 2 bases from J, with 10 bases between. This CDR3 is built from 14 residues. The CDR3, as DNA: TGTGCCAGCAGCGTATATGACAGCCCCTACGAGCAGTACTTC. It encodes CASSVYDSPYEQYF.

The genes are TRBV7-3 and TRBJ2-3; TRBD2 matches at 13 bases. The CDR3 loop spans 16 amino acids. Looked up from germline, CDR1 is SGHTA and CDR2 is FQGTGA. The V and J ends lost 2 bases and 2 bases, in that order; junction bases with no gene match: 1. The CDR3 loop reads CASSLGTSGVTDTQYF. CDR3 coding DNA: TGTGCCAGCAGCTTAGGGACTAGCGGGGTCACAGATACGCAGTATTTT.

This clone showed up just once. The identical CDR3 is also encoded by other nucleotide sequences in the sample. The V gene is TRBV6-4, the J gene TRBJ2-3; 10 bases line up with TRBD2. This CDR3 contains 14 residues. The J segment lost 3 bases and the V segment lost 3 bases, leaving 0 bases of the junction unmatched. Per germline, CDR1 MRHNA and CDR2 SNTAGT. CDR3 bases: TGTGCCAGCAGTGAAGCGGGGGGGACAGATACGCAGTATTTT. Protein: CASSEAGGTDTQYF.

This chain joins TRBV28 and TRBJ2-7, with no clear D. Germline CDR1 MDHEN, CDR2 SYDVKM. Deletions cut 6 bases from V and 2 bases from J, with 14 bases between. The CDR3 runs to 14 residues. In nucleotides, the CDR3 is TGTGCCAGCAGCCTAATGGACGGTACCTACGAGCAGTACTTC. This translates into CASSLMDGTYEQYF.

In the case of this clone: In the same sample, other DNA sequences code for this CDR3. The chain is built from TRBV7-2 and TRBJ1-2; maybe TRBD1 (5 bases). V was shortened by 5 bases and J by 7 bases, with 14 bases between the two germline ends. The CDR3 contains 13 residues. Germline lookup yields CDR1 SGHTA and CDR2 FQGNSA. CDR3 loop: CASSPSRGAGYTF. Written as DNA, the CDR3 is TGTGCCAGCAGCCCTTCGAGGGGAGCTGGCTACACCTTC.

This sequence joins TRBV29-1 and TRBJ1-2, with TRBD1 identical over 8 bases. V trimming: 7 bases; J trimming: 8 bases; junction bases outside the gene matches: 15. This CDR3 has 14 residues. Germline assignment: CDR1 SQVTM and CDR2 ANQGSEA. The CDR3 DNA reads as TGCAGCGCAGACAATGGACAGGGCGGCTGGGGCTACACCTTC. It yields the protein CSADNGQGGWGYTF.

This chain connects TRBV10-2 to TRBJ1-1; weak D call: TRBD1 (5 bases). Germline CDR1 and CDR2: WSHSY and SAAADI. V was clipped by 3 bases and J by 8 bases, with 22 bases between them. The CDR3 has 16 amino acids. The CDR3 DNA follows: TGCGCCAGCAGTGAATTCGCCAGAGTGGGGCTTGAGGAAGCTTTCTTT. It translates to CASSEFARVGLEEAFF.

The chain couples TRBV19 to TRBJ2-1; 13 positions agree with TRBD2. The CDR3 consists of 16 residues. CDR1 is LNHDA, CDR2 SQIVND, per germline (reference sequence). Trimming cost V 3 bases and J 2 bases; bases outside gene matches: 1. This CDR3 reads CASSIGLAGAYNEQFF. The CDR3 DNA sequence: TGTGCCAGTAGTATCGGACTAGCGGGAGCCTACAATGAGCAGTTCTTC.

The chain joins TRBV7-9 to TRBJ2-5; 7 nucleotides line up with TRBD2. Trimming removed 4 bases from V and 4 bases from J; junction bases left unmatched: 18. Germline V CDR1 and CDR2: SEHNR, FQNEAQ (reference sequence). This CDR3 has 18 residues. As DNA, the CDR3 is TGTGCCAGCAGCTCGCCCGGGAGGACGGGGGGTTTGGCAGAGACCCAGTACTTC. Residues: CASSSPGRTGGLAETQYF.

The J gene is TRBJ2-5, the V gene TRBV2, with 9 bases that match TRBD2. The CDR3 length is 15 residues. Germline CDR1 SNHLY, CDR2 FYNNEI. The V and J ends lost 3 bases and 7 bases, in that order; junction bases with no gene match: 9. Here the CDR3 DNA reads TGTGCCAGCAGTGAGCTCACTAGCGGGCCAGGGACCCAGTACTTC. The encoded protein is CASSELTSGPGTQYF.

The V and J genes are TRBV10-2 and TRBJ2-1, with TRBD2 matching 9 bases. Germline assignment: CDR1 WSHSY and CDR2 SAAADI. CDR3 size: 15 residues. Trimming took 3 bases from V and 7 from J; bases not matched to a gene: 7. CDR3 sequence: CASSDAAGGSNEQFF. CDR3 bases: TGCGCCAGCAGTGACGCGGCGGGAGGGAGTAATGAGCAGTTCTTC.

The rearrangement joins TRBV4-3 to TRBJ2-3, with TRBD1 as a possible D gene (5 bases). The CDR3 has 15 residues. From germline, CDR1 is LGHNA and CDR2 YSLEER. Trimming took off 0 bases at V and 2 bases at J, with 9 bases between the two ends. The CDR3, as DNA: TGCGCCAGCAGCCAAGAAGGACACCTCACAGATACGCAGTATTTT. As protein: CASSQEGHLTDTQYF.

The chain uses TRBV5-1 and TRBJ2-1; 13 nucleotides match TRBD2. Trimming cost V 3 bases and J 3 bases; bases outside gene matches: 0. The CDR3 has 15 amino acids. Germline CDR1 SGHRS, CDR2 YFSETQ. The DNA for the CDR3 is TGCGCCAGCAGCTGGACTAGCGGGGGCTACAATGAGCAGTTCTTC. Translation: CASSWTSGGYNEQFF.

This chain links TRBV13 with TRBJ2-1, with 7 positions matching TRBD1. V lost 1 base to trimming and J lost 7 bases; unmatched junction nucleotides: 10. Looked up from germline, CDR1 is PRHDT and CDR2 is FYEKMQ (reference sequence). The CDR3 extends over 16 amino acids. The CDR3 spells CASSLADRDSRNEQFF. Here the CDR3 DNA reads TGTGCCAGCAGCTTAGCAGATCGGGACAGCCGGAATGAGCAGTTCTTC.

The chain combines TRBV19 with TRBJ2-3, with 7 bases aligning to TRBD2. Germline CDR1 is LNHDA and CDR2 is SQIVND (reference sequence). With 2 bases clipped from V and 1 base from J, the junction kept 0 bases outside the gene matches. The CDR3 extends over 14 amino acids. CDR3 nucleotide sequence: TGTGCCAGTAGTATAACTAGCGGCACAGATACGCAGTATTTT. It specifies CASSITSGTDTQYF.

The chain carries TRBV6-5 and TRBJ2-5; D uncertain. The CDR3 loop spans 10 amino acids. Germline V lookup: CDR1 MNHEY, CDR2 SVGAGI. V lost 7 bases and J lost 5, with 5 bases in between. This CDR3 is CASKGETQYF. The CDR3 bases are TGTGCCAGCAAAGGGGAGACCCAGTACTTC.

The chain recombines TRBV19 with TRBJ2-3; D gene unclear. Germline CDR1 and CDR2: LNHDA and SQIVND (reference sequence). The CDR3 contains 15 residues. V was cut by 1 base and J by 6 bases, with 14 bases left in between. CDR3 sequence: CASSIVAALRDTQYF. The DNA of the CDR3 is TGTGCCAGTAGTATAGTTGCAGCCCTTCGGGATACGCAGTATTTT.